This T cell receptor beta chain came from a study of radiation and T cells in renal cell carcinoma. Study-wide findings and caveats: In blood, top tumor clones expanded by 2 weeks, shrinking by 4.

Profiled with immunoSEQ multiplex PCR; TCRdb holds only in-frame clones, not every one. This table has approximately 85,000 clones, 89% appearing once. Specified time point: blood 4 weeks post-SBRT, at nephrectomy. The sample's treatment: 15 Gy SBRT to primary tumor, nephrectomy 4 weeks later. Nephrectomy followed 15 Gy stereotactic body radiation by 4 weeks. After SBRT, blood was collected at 2 and 4 weeks, plus baseline. Regarding this clone: The antigen is undetermined.

V dropped 4 bases and J dropped 15 bases, with 25 bases sitting between them. Germline V gene sequence: CDR1 GTSNPN, CDR2 SVGIG (reference sequence). The CDR3 is 15 amino acids. The sample was blood, taken from a patient whose treatment included radiotherapy and nephrectomy. This receptor was taken from a woman between 65 and 79 years old with renal cell carcinoma. The chain employs TRBV30 and TRBJ1-6; the D gene is possibly TRBD1 (5 bases). DNA of the CDR3: TGTGCCTGGATTGAAAGGGCCGGGACGACAAGGGGCCTCCACTTT. The encoded protein is CAWIERAGTTRGLHF.